One and the same sample provided the 9 T cell receptor beta chains below, sequenced in a study of glioma-infiltrating T cells after dendritic cell vaccination. Only in-frame clones appear in the TCRdb table, and some are missing; sequencing was by immunoSEQ multiplex PCR. There are almost 90,000 clones in the sample; 83% occur only once, and roughly 6.8% lies in the top ten. Sample time point: after dendritic cell vaccination, including at tumor progression/relapse. Sample: blood, taken after dendritic cell vaccination. These receptors came from a human donor with glioblastoma.

This clone was observed a single time. V is TRBV5-1 and J is TRBJ2-3; 8 bases fit TRBD2. Germline V gene data show CDR1 as SGHRS and CDR2 as YFSETQ. Losses at the gene ends were 0 bases for V and 6 bases for J; bases not matched to a gene: 9. CDR3 length: 16 amino acids. The CDR3 spells CASSLDGSGVGDTQYF. CDR3 in DNA: TGCGCCAGCAGCTTGGATGGTAGCGGGGTCGGCGATACGCAGTATTTT.

The V gene is TRBV19, the J gene TRBJ1-3; perhaps TRBD1 as D (5 bases). CDR1 is LNHDA, CDR2 SQIVND, per germline (reference sequence). The CDR3 runs to 15 residues. Deletions cut 6 bases from V and 0 bases from J, with 12 bases between. In DNA form, the CDR3 reads TGTGCCAGTAGGGGACTCGGAAGCTCTGGAAACACCATATATTTT. Its protein is CASRGLGSSGNTIYF.

This sequence joins TRBV19 and TRBJ1-4; D remains ambiguous. Trimming pared 3 bases from V and 6 bases from J, leaving 11 bases between. CDR3 size: 14 residues. CDR1 and CDR2 (germline): LNHDA, SQIVND (reference sequence). The CDR3 spells CASSMRERDEKLFF. The CDR3 DNA sequence: TGTGCCAGTAGTATGAGGGAGAGGGATGAAAAACTGTTTTTT.

The chain recombines TRBV4-2 with TRBJ2-3; 10 nucleotides align to TRBD2. Germline V gene data show CDR1 as LGHNA and CDR2 as YNFKEQ. The ends lost 0 bases at V and 6 bases at J; junction bases unmatched: 15. This CDR3 spans 19 amino acids. The chain's CDR3 is CASSQDLGLAGGLGDTQYF. The CDR3 coding sequence is TGTGCCAGCAGCCAAGATTTAGGGTTAGCGGGGGGCCTTGGGGATACGCAGTATTTT.

This chain uses TRBV9 with TRBJ2-7, with 8 bases matching TRBD2. The germline gives CDR1 SGDLS, CDR2 YYNGEE. This CDR3 has 14 residues. V was pared by 3 bases and J by 6 bases, with 8 bases of the junction left unmatched. This CDR3 reads CASSGGGLPLEQYF. The CDR3 nucleotides are TGTGCCAGCAGCGGCGGGGGGTTACCCCTCGAGCAGTACTTC.

This chain joins TRBV2 and TRBJ2-5; maybe TRBD2 (5 bases). The germline V gene encodes CDR1 SNHLY and CDR2 FYNNEI. The CDR3 contains 15 residues. The V and J ends lost 3 bases and 7 bases respectively, with 18 bases between them. CDR3 amino acids: CASSDSGLAAPTQYF. CDR3 sequence (DNA): TGTGCCAGCAGTGATTCAGGACTCGCGGCGCCGACCCAGTACTTC.

The chain has TRBV10-3 and TRBJ1-3; 9 nucleotides agree with TRBD1. This CDR3 has 18 amino acids. CDR1 and CDR2 (germline): ENHRY, SYGVKD. V shed 6 bases and J 3 bases; nucleotides not matched to a gene: 15. CDR3 DNA: TGTGCCATCAGGGGAGGGACAGGGTCGGAAGCTGGTGGAAACACCATATATTTT. It specifies CAIRGGTGSEAGGNTIYF.

The CDR3: CSVADREFGNEKLFF. CDR3 sequence (DNA): TGCAGCGTTGCCGACCGGGAGTTCGGTAATGAAAAACTGTTTTTT. The chain is built from TRBV29-1 and TRBJ1-4; D ambiguous. Germline assignment: CDR1 SQVTM and CDR2 ANQGSEA. The V gene lost 4 bases and the J gene lost 4 bases, with 16 bases spanning the gap. This CDR3 spans 15 amino acids.

V usage is TRBV2 and J usage is TRBJ1-4; tentatively, D is TRBD1 (6 bases). The CDR3 has 12 residues. Deletions cut 4 bases from V and 10 bases from J, with 10 bases between. Per the germline V gene, CDR1 is SNHLY and CDR2 is FYNNEI. Here the CDR3 reads CASSGGGGKLFF. Here the CDR3 DNA reads TGTGCCAGCAGTGGAGGGGGTGGAAAACTGTTTTTT. The variable domain in full, with the rest retrieved from reference TRBV2 and TRBJ1-4, is EPEVTQTPSHQVTQMGQEVILRCVPISNHLYFYWYRQILGQKVEFLVSFYNNEISEKSEIFDDQFSVERPDGSNFTLKIRSTKLEDSAMYFCASSGGGGKLFFGSGTQLSVL.